This T cell receptor beta chain was recorded in a study of Ad26.COV2.S vaccination and SARS-CoV-2 variants (dated by TCRdb to 2020 to 2023). In the study overall: Donors in the vaccine arm were drawn from COV1001, a multicentre, randomized, double-blind, placebo-controlled phase I-IIa trial testing Ad26.COV2.S in healthy adults. Trial participants were randomized into five groups of five, in which low-dose or high-dose Ad26.COV2.S was given once or twice, or placebo was given on both occasions. The TCR-sequenced set comprised about 32 samples: about 19 Ad26.COV2.S vaccine recipients, 5 placebo recipients and 8 SARS-CoV-2 convalescent individuals. Dosing of Ad26.COV2.S was intramuscular, at either 5x10^10 or 1x10^11 viral particles, delivered as one shot or as two shots spaced 56 days apart. Throughout the experiments and outcome assessment, investigators stayed blinded to trial group allocation. TCRbeta repertoire sequencing was used to assess the specificity and breadth of SARS-CoV-2-reactive T cell receptors after Ad26.COV2.S vaccination. The research as a whole found: Compared with placebo recipients, Ad26.COV2.S recipients showed higher spike-specific TCR breadth (P = 0.0014). Substantial breadth of spike-specific CD8+ and CD4+ T cell responses was reported after vaccination. The study lacked the statistical power to compare responses across vaccine doses or regimens. The authors noted that the TCR breadth and depth analyses may have underestimated total T cell responses. Non-spike TCR breadth was comparable between vaccine and placebo recipients, consistent with the vaccine containing only spike.

Read against the paper, the sample's treatment or condition label means: around 19 received Ad26.COV2.S at low or high dose, single or two shots; about 5 received placebo; per-sample allocation not given. For vaccine and placebo recipients, repertoires were sequenced using samples collected on day 63 after the first injection. In Cohort 1b, 25 or so adults aged 18-55 years were enrolled at a single site in Boston, USA, between 29 July and 7 August 2020. As a vaccine, Ad26.COV2.S was a replication-incompetent adenovirus type 26 vector that expressed a prefusion-stabilized SARS-CoV-2 spike protein derived from the original Wuhan strain. The immunoSEQ Assay was the method used to sequence TCRbeta CDR3 regions. After extraction, genomic DNA underwent amplification by bias-controlled multiplex PCR, followed by high-throughput sequencing. As for the authors' bioinformatics: Collapsing and filtering of sequences were performed to quantify the absolute abundance of each unique TCRbeta CDR3 region. T cell fraction was estimated by normalizing TCRbeta template counts to usable DNA, with usable DNA measured through amplification of reference genes found in all nucleated cells. Repertoire TCRs were annotated as SARS-CoV-2-specific when V gene, CDR3 amino acid sequence and J gene were exactly matched to a known reactive TCR set. The reference SARS-CoV-2 TCR set was derived from MIRA and filtered for enrichment in COVID-19-positive ImmuneCODE repertoires, a step that removed public or cross-reactive TCRs. Using the MIRA antigens, annotated TCRs were further analysed by specific ORF or by position within an ORF. Depth was the summed frequency of annotated unique rearrangements, while breadth was defined as annotated unique rearrangements over total unique productive rearrangements. Two-sided Wilcoxon rank-sum tests were used to compare TCR breadth between groups. What TCRdb holds here is the immuneACCESS table cut down to in-frame rearrangements. Part of the clones is not present; checked against another copy, under half of the missing clones reflect an unresolved V gene, and the others are unexplained. V and J calls and clone size are as listed in that table; D and trimming were resolved from the DNA. Counted in this sample were approximately 480,000 clones; about 83% of them appeared once. 9.5% to 15% of the sample goes to the ten largest clones.

Comment on this clone: This clone's antigen is unknown. Base-call qualities are not available, and no considerably larger clone is one nucleotide away.

A distance of 7 bases separates the germline ends of V and J, which lose 4 bases and 3 bases respectively. From its cysteine to its phenylalanine, the CDR3 spans 12 amino acids. The DNA shown is the 36-base CDR3, in frame from base 1. Via the germline V gene, CDR1 is SNHLY and CDR2 FYNNEI. This clonotype was sampled from a person aged 18-60 years who received the Ad26.COV2.S COVID-19 vaccine or a placebo. This specimen consisted of peripheral blood, obtained in a trial of Ad26.COV2.S vaccine versus placebo. The chain employs TRBV2 and TRBJ2-7; TRBD2 is perhaps the D gene, given 5 matching bases. The DNA sequence is given as TGTGCCAGCAGTGTCGGGGACTACGAGCAGTACTTC. Translated, this gives CASSVGDYEQYF.